A selection of T cell receptor beta chains follows, all from one sample in a study of cytomegalovirus exposure and HLA in healthy donors. Assay used: immunoSEQ multiplex PCR; TCRdb lists only in-frame clones, some missing. The sample contains over 150,000 clones, around 85% of which appear only once. The material sequenced was PBMCs. The receptors were gathered from a middle-aged man in good health and CMV-seronegative. CDR3s include the opening cysteine and the closing phenylalanine or tryptophan.

CDR3: CASSVERGPMGEQYF; J: NA; V: TRBV2
CDR3: CASSQTGDLYEQYF; J: TRBJ2-7; V: TRBV6-5
CDR3: CASSFGAGGYEQYF; J: TRBJ2-7; V: TRBV7-2
CDR3: CASSQGGQSYEQYF; J: TRBJ2-7; V: TRBV4-2
CDR3: CASSLELGQGLNTIYF; J: TRBJ1-3; V: TRBV5-1
CDR3: CSVESGGMNTEAFF; J: TRBJ1-1; V: TRBV29-1
CDR3: CSVESPREAFF; J: TRBJ1-1; V: TRBV29-1
CDR3: CAARDRGSYEQYF; J: TRBJ2-7; V: TRBV6-1
CDR3: CASSRASTARGYTF; J: TRBJ1-2; V: TRBV27
CDR3: CASRDRTYNEQFF; J: TRBJ2-1; V: TRBV6-5
CDR3: CASSPPGYRESYEQYF; J: TRBJ2-7; V: TRBV18
CDR3: CAWSGLVSSYEQYF; J: TRBJ2-7; V: TRBV30
CDR3: CSVRGGPGETQYF; J: TRBJ2-5; V: TRBV29-1
CDR3: CSVVTGGETQYF; J: TRBJ2-3; V: TRBV29-1
CDR3: CASSGASGNTIYF; J: TRBJ1-3; V: TRBV5-1
CDR3: CASKRQGALGEQFF; J: TRBJ2-1; V: TRBV27